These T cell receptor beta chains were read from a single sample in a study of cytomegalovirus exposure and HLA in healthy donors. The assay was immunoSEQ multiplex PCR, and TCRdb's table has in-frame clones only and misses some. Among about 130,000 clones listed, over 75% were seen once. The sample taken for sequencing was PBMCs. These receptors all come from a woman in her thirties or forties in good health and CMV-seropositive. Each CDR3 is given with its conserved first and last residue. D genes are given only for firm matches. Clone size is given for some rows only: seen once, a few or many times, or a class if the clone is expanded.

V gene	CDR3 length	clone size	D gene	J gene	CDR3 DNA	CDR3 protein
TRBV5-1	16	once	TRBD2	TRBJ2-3	TGCGCCAGCAGCTTGGAAGTGGGAGGGCCGCTAAATACGCAGTATTTT	CASSLEVGGPLNTQYF
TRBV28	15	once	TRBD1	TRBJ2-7	TGTGCCAGCACCAACGGACAGGGGCCCACTTACGAGCAGTACTTC	CASTNGQGPTYEQYF
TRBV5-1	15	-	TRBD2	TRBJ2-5	TGCGCCAGCACCCAAGCGGGGGGGAGTCAAGAGACCCAGTACTTC	CASTQAGGSQETQYF
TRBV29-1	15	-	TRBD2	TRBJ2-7	TGCAGCGTTACTCTACTAGCGGGGGGTCCGGGGGAGCAGTACTTC	CSVTLLAGGPGEQYF
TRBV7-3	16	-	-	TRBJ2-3	TGTGCCAGCAGCTCTTTCTCCGACAAGGGCACAGATACGCAGTATTTT	CASSSFSDKGTDTQYF
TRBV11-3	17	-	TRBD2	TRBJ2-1	TGTGCCAGCAGCTTGCGTAGGATGGCTAGCGGGGCTGTTGAGCAGTTCTTC	CASSLRRMASGAVEQFF
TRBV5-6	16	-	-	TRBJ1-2	TGTGCCAGCAGCTTCAGGACACAAGCCGTTAACTATGGCTACACCTTC	CASSFRTQAVNYGYTF
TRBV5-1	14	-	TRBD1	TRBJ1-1	TGCGCCAGCAGCGGACAGGGCATGAACACTGAAGCTTTCTTT	CASSGQGMNTEAFF
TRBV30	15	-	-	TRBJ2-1	TGTGCCTGGAGTCGAGGGGGAGGGTCCTACAATGAGCAGTTCTTC	CAWSRGGGSYNEQFF
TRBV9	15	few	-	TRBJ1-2	TGTGCCAGCAGCGTAGACATCGCCGGGGTATATGGCTACACCTTC	CASSVDIAGVYGYTF
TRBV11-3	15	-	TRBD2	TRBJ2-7	TGTGCCAGCAGCTTAGGCCTAGCGGGGGACTACGAGCAGTACTTC	CASSLGLAGDYEQYF
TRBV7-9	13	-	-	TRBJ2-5	TGTGCCAGCAGGACATGGCCTCAAGAGACCCAGTACTTC	CASRTWPQETQYF
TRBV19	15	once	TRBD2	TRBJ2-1	TGTGCCAGTTCTGCCACTAGCGCCTTCTACAATGAGCAGTTCTTC	CASSATSAFYNEQFF
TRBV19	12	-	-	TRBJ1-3	TGTGCCACCGCGAACCGACAAAACACCATATATTTT	CATANRQNTIYF
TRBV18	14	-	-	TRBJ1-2	TGTGCCAGCTCACCAGCCGACACCAACTATGGCTACACCTTC	CASSPADTNYGYTF
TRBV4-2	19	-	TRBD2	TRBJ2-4	TGTGCCAGCAGCCAAGAGAGACTAGCGGGGGAGGTAGCCAAAAACATTCAGTACTTC	CASSQERLAGEVAKNIQYF
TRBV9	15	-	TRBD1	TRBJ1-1	TGTGCCAGCAGCGTAGCTACAGGGGTGAACACTGAAGCTTTCTTT	CASSVATGVNTEAFF
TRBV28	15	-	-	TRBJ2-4	TGTGCCAGCAGTTTATACCAGGGAGGCAAAAACATTCAGTACTTC	CASSLYQGGKNIQYF
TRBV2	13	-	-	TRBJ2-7	TGTGCCAGCAGTGGCCAGGGTTTCTACGAGCAGTACTTC	CASSGQGFYEQYF
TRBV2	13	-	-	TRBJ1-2	TGTGCCAGCAGTGAAGAAGGGGTTGGTGGCTACACCTTC	CASSEEGVGGYTF
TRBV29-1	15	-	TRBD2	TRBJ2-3	TGCAGCGTTGAAGCATTAGCGGGAGGAACAGATACGCAGTATTTT	CSVEALAGGTDTQYF
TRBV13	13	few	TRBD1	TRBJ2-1	TGTGCCAGCAGAGGACAGGGTGGTAATGAGCAGTTCTTC	CASRGQGGNEQFF
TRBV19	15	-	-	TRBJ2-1	TGTGCCAGTAGTATACCGCAGGGCAGGTACAATGAGCAGTTCTTC	CASSIPQGRYNEQFF
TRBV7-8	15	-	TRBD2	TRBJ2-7	TGTGCCAGCAGCCCAGGACTAGCGGGAGTAGGCGAGCAGTACTTC	CASSPGLAGVGEQYF
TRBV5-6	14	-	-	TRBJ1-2	TGTGCCAGCAGCTTGGGACAGTCCCACTATGGCTACACCTTC	CASSLGQSHYGYTF
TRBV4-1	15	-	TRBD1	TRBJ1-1	TGCGCCAGCAGCCAAGCAAGGACAGGACTCACTGAAGCTTTCTTT	CASSQARTGLTEAFF
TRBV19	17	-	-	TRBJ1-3	TGTGCCAGTAGTATCGGAGGACAGCCTAGCTCTGGAAACACCATATATTTT	CASSIGGQPSSGNTIYF
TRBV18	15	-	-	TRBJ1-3	TGTGCCAGCTCACTCCGACACAACCCTCCCGACACCATATATTTT	CASSLRHNPPDTIYF
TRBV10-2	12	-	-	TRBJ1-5	TGCGCCAGCGGCCATAGCAATCAGCCCCAGCATTTT	CASGHSNQPQHF
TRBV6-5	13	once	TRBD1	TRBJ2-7	TGTGCCAGCAGTAGGACAGGGAGCAGGGAGCAGTACTTC	CASSRTGSREQYF
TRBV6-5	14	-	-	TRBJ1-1	TGTGCCAGCAGGCTCACGGAGGAGGGCACTGAAGCTTTCTTT	CASRLTEEGTEAFF
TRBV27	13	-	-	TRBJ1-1	TGTGCCAGCAGATACTCACTGAACACTGAAGCTTTCTTT	CASRYSLNTEAFF
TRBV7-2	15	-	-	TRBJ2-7	TGTGCCAGCAGCTCCCGACTAGACCGCTCCTACGAGCAGTACTTC	CASSSRLDRSYEQYF
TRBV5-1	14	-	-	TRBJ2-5	TGCGCCAGCACCGTAGCAGGGCGACCAGAGACCCAGTACTTC	CASTVAGRPETQYF
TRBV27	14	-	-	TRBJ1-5	TGTGCCAGCAGTTTAGGCGGGAGCAATCAGCCCCAGCATTTT	CASSLGGSNQPQHF
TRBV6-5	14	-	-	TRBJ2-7	TGTGCCAGCAGTATAAGAGGGCCTCCCTACGAGCAGTACTTC	CASSIRGPPYEQYF
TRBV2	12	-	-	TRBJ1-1	TGTGCCAGCTTCTCCAGGAACACTGAAGCTTTCTTT	CASFSRNTEAFF
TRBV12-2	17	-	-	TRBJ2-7	TGTGCAAGTCGCTTGGGCGCAAAGACGGGAGAGCAGTACGAGCAGTACTTC	CASRLGAKTGEQYEQYF
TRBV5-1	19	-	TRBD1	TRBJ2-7	TGCGCCAGCAGCTTGGCGCCGTCTGGGACAGGCGGCAACTCCTACGAGCAGTACTTC	CASSLAPSGTGGNSYEQYF
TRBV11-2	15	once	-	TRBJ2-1	TGTGCCAGCAGCTTAGGGACAGGATGGGGGGATGAGCAGTTCTTC	CASSLGTGWGDEQFF
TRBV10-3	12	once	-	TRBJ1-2	TGTGCCATCAGGGCGGTGGGTCTTGGCTACACCTTC	CAIRAVGLGYTF
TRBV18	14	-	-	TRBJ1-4	TGTGCCAGCTCACCAAGGGGAAGTAGTGAAAAACTGTTTTTT	CASSPRGSSEKLFF
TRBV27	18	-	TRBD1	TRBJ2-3	TGTGCCAGCAGTTCAACGAGACTGACAGGGTTCGGCACAGATACGCAGTATTTT	CASSSTRLTGFGTDTQYF